This T cell receptor beta chain was observed in a study of blood T cell repertoires in COVID-19. Produced via immunoSEQ multiplex PCR; TCRdb's table is partial and in-frame only. The sample holds fewer than 400,000 clones, approximately 86% seen once. The receptor was derived from a human donor in a cohort sampled during active COVID-19. What was sequenced was peripheral blood.

The CDR3 sequence: CASSVYPRRSTGELFF. CDR3 nucleotides: TGTGCCAGCAGCGTATATCCGCGGAGGAGCACCGGGGAGCTGTTTTTT. The rearrangement joins TRBV9 to TRBJ2-2; D may be TRBD2 (5 bases). The V gene lost 1 base and the J gene lost 4 bases, with 14 bases spanning the gap. The CDR3 length is 16 residues. The V gene's germline CDR1 is SGDLS and CDR2 YYNGEE.